This TCR beta chain is from a study of breast tumors, draining lymph nodes, adjacent tissues. Notes on the study in general: Most tumor T cells seemingly derive from lymph node, then expand in tumor. Tumors had less TCR diversity than lymph nodes, more than nontumor tissue. That most tumor T cells come from lymph nodes remained unproven. Tumor and nontumor repertoires were significantly more similar in luminal-like than in basal-like breast cancer.

About this clonotype itself: What it binds is not known.

The germline V gene has CDR1 GTSNPN and CDR2 SVGIG (reference sequence). The CDR3 totals 11 residues. TCRdb analysed the multiplex PCR reads with MiXCR anew, one entry per CDR3 protein. The table lists approximately 28,000 distinct CDR3 sequences, approximately 63% of them singletons. This rearrangement joins TRBV30 to TRBJ2-7, with D perhaps TRBD2 (6 bases). Sequenced sample: breast tumor tissue. The source is a female donor with breast cancer. Some clones in this sample may be carry-over from other donors' samples. The CDR3 DNA is TGTGGCTGTCAGGGAGGCTACGAGCAGTACTTC. It codes for CGCQGGYEQYF.